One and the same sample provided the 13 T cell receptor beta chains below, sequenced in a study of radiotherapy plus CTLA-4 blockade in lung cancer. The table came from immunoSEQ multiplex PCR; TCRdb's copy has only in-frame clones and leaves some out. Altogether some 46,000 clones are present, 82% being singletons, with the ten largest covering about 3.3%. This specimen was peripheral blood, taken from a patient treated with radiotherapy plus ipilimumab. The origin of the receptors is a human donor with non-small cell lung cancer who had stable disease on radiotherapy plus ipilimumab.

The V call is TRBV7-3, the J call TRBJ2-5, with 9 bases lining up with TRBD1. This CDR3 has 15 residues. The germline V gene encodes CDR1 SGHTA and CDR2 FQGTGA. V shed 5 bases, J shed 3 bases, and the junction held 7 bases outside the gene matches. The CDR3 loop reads CASSQQGADEETQYF. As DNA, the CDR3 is TGTGCCAGCAGCCAACAGGGGGCGGATGAAGAGACCCAGTACTTC.

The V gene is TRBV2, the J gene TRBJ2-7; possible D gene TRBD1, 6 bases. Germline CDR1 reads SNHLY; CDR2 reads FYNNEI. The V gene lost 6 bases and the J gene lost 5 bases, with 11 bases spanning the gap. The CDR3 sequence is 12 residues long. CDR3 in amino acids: CASSQQGHEQYF. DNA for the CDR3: TGTGCCAGCAGCCAACAGGGACACGAGCAGTACTTC.

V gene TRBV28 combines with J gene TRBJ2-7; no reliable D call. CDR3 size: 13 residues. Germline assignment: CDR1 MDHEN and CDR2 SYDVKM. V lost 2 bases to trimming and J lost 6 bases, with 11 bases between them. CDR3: CASSLISRGEQYF. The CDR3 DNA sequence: TGTGCCAGCAGTTTAATTAGTCGTGGCGAGCAGTACTTC. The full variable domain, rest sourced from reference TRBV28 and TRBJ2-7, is DVKVTQSSRYLVKRTGEKVFLECVQDMDHENMFWYRQDPGLGLRLIYFSYDVKMKEKGDIPEGYSVSREKKERFSLILESASTNQTSMYLCASSLISRGEQYFGPGTRLTVT.

DNA of the CDR3: TGTGCCAGCAGATCAGGGGGCTCTGGAAACACCATATATTTT. Amino acids: CASRSGGSGNTIYF. The V and J genes are TRBV28 and TRBJ1-3; 7 positions agree with TRBD1. CDR3 length: 14 amino acids. Germline V gene sequence: CDR1 MDHEN, CDR2 SYDVKM. V dropped 6 bases and J dropped 0; count of bases not matched to a gene: 2.

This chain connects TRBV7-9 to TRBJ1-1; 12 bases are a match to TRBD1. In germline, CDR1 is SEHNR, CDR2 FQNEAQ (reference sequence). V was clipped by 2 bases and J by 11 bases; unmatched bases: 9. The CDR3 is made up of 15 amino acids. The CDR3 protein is CASSLTGTGGRGAFF. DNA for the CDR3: TGTGCCAGCAGCTTAACCGGGACAGGGGGCCGAGGGGCTTTCTTT.

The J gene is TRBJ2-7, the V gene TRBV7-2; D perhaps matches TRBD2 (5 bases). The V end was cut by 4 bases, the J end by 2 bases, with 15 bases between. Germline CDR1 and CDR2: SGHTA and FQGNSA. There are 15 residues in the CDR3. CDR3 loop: CASSSYSGNTYEQYF. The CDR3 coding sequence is TGTGCCAGCAGCTCCTACAGCGGAAACACCTACGAGCAGTACTTC. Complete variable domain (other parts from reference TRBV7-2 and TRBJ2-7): GAGVSQSPSNKVTEKGKDVELRCDPISGHTALYWYRQSLGQGLEFLIYFQGNSAPDKSGLPSDRFSAERTGGSVSTLTIQRTQQEDSAVYLCASSSYSGNTYEQYFGPGTRLTVT.

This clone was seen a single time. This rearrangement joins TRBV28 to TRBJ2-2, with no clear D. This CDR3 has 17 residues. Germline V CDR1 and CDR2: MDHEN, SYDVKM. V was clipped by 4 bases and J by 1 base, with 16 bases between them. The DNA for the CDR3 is TGTGCCAGCAGTTGGTCGAGGCGAGATCAGAACACCGGGGAGCTGTTTTTT. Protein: CASSWSRRDQNTGELFF.

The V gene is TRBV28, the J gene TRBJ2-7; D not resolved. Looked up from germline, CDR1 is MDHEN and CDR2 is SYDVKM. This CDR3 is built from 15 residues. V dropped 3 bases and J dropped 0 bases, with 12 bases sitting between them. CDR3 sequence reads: CASSLRRSPSYEQYF. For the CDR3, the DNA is TGTGCCAGCAGTTTGCGAAGGAGTCCCTCCTACGAGCAGTACTTC.

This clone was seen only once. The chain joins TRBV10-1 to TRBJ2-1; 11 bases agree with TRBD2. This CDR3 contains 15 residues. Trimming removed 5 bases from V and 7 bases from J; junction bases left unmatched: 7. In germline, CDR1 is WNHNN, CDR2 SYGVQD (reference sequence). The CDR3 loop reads CASSQTSGSSNEQFF. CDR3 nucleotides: TGCGCCAGCAGTCAAACTAGCGGGAGTTCTAATGAGCAGTTCTTC.

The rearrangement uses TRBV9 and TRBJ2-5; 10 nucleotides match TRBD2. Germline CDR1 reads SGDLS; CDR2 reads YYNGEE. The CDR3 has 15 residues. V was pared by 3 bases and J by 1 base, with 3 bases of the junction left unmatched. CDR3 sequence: CASSASGRPQETQYF. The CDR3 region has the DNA TGTGCCAGCAGCGCTAGCGGGAGACCCCAAGAGACCCAGTACTTC.

In nucleotides, the CDR3 is TGTGCCAGCAGCTCCCTCGCGCGCGGCTCCTACAATGAGCAGTTCTTC. This gives the protein CASSSLARGSYNEQFF. The rearrangement uses TRBV7-6 and TRBJ2-1; D gene unclear. The CDR3 spans 16 residues. Trimming pared 4 bases from V and 0 bases from J, leaving 13 bases between. Germline CDR1 SGHVS, CDR2 FNYEAQ.

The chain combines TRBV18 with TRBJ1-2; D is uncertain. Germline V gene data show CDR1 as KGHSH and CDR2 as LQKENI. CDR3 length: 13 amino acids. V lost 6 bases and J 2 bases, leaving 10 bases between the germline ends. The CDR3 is CASSPTVNYGYTF. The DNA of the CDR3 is TGTGCCAGCTCCCCCACGGTCAACTATGGCTACACCTTC.

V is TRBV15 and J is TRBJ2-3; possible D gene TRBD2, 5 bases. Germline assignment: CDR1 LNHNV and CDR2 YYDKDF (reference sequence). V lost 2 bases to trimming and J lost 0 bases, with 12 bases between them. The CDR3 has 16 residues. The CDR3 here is CATSRLAITSTDTQYF. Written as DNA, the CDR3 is TGTGCCACCAGCAGACTAGCTATAACTAGCACAGATACGCAGTATTTT. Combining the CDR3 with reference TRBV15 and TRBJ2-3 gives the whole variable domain DAMVIQNPRYQVTQFGKPVTLSCSQTLNHNVMYWYQQKSSQAPKLLFHYYDKDFNNEADTPDNFQSRRPNTSFCFLDIRSPGLGDTAMYLCATSRLAITSTDTQYFGPGTRLTVL.